This is a list of T cell receptor beta chains from one sample in a study of blood T cell repertoires in COVID-19. Profiled with immunoSEQ multiplex PCR; TCRdb holds only in-frame clones, not every one. This sample has roughly 60,000 clones, with around four fifths found just once. Material: peripheral blood. Every receptor here comes from a man older than 75 with acute or convalescent COVID-19. Both conserved end residues are part of each CDR3. D genes are given only for firm matches. Size tells how often a clone was seen (once, few, many) or the class of an expanded clone, and some rows leave it out.

clone_size: .
v_call: TRBV5-1
d_call: .
j_call: TRBJ1-4
cdr3_nt: TGCGCCAGCAGCCCGCAGGGTCCTGGTAATGAAAAACTGTTTTTT
cdr3_aa: CASSPQGPGNEKLFF

clone_size: .
v_call: TRBV5-6
d_call: .
j_call: TRBJ1-4
cdr3_nt: TGTGCCAGCAGCCCGGCAGGGCATGAAAAACTGTTTTTT
cdr3_aa: CASSPAGHEKLFF

clone_size: once
v_call: TRBV5-1
d_call: TRBD2
j_call: TRBJ2-5
cdr3_nt: TGCGCCAGCAGAAGCGGGACTAGCGGTTCACAAGAGACCCAGTACTTC
cdr3_aa: CASRSGTSGSQETQYF

clone_size: .
v_call: TRBV7-2
d_call: .
j_call: TRBJ1-5
cdr3_nt: TGTGCCAGCAGCTTATCTCCGTCGCCCCAGCATTTT
cdr3_aa: CASSLSPSPQHF

clone_size: .
v_call: TRBV11-3
d_call: .
j_call: TRBJ1-1
cdr3_nt: TGTGCCAGCAGCTCTGGGCCAGGAACGAACACTGAAGCTTTCTTT
cdr3_aa: CASSSGPGTNTEAFF

clone_size: .
v_call: TRBV11-1
d_call: TRBD1
j_call: TRBJ1-2
cdr3_nt: TGTGCCAGCAGCAACCGGGACAGGGGCCCTGGTGTTCGCACCTTC
cdr3_aa: CASSNRDRGPGVRTF

clone_size: once
v_call: TRBV5-1
d_call: TRBD1
j_call: TRBJ2-7
cdr3_nt: TGCGCCAGCAGCTTGGGCGGGACAGGGATCGAGCAGTACTTC
cdr3_aa: CASSLGGTGIEQYF

clone_size: .
v_call: TRBV6-2/TRBV6-3
d_call: TRBD2
j_call: TRBJ2-1
cdr3_nt: TGTGCCAGCAGTTCCCCTCGCGGGGGGGCCCTGGCGGGGAATGAGCAGTTCTTC
cdr3_aa: CASSSPRGGALAGNEQFF

clone_size: .
v_call: TRBV11-2
d_call: .
j_call: TRBJ1-1
cdr3_nt: TGTGCCAGCAGCATCACGGGTGGCACTGAAGCTTTCTTT
cdr3_aa: CASSITGGTEAFF

clone_size: .
v_call: TRBV5-4
d_call: .
j_call: TRBJ1-2
cdr3_nt: TGTGCCAGCAGCTCGTTCAACAATAACTATGGCTACACCTTC
cdr3_aa: CASSSFNNNYGYTF

clone_size: once
v_call: TRBV27
d_call: .
j_call: TRBJ2-1
cdr3_nt: TGTGCCAGCAGACTTTACAGGGCCAATGAGCAGTTCTTC
cdr3_aa: CASRLYRANEQFF

clone_size: .
v_call: TRBV11-2
d_call: .
j_call: TRBJ1-2
cdr3_nt: TGTGCCAGCAGCTTAGATCCCATTGGCTACACCTTC
cdr3_aa: CASSLDPIGYTF

clone_size: .
v_call: TRBV19
d_call: .
j_call: TRBJ1-5
cdr3_nt: TGTGCCAGTAGCCAGCACGCCAAGGGAGGGGATCAGCCCCAGCATTTT
cdr3_aa: CASSQHAKGGDQPQHF

clone_size: .
v_call: TRBV5-1
d_call: TRBD2
j_call: TRBJ2-5
cdr3_nt: TGCGCCAGCAGCTTGGGGTTAGCGGGGGCCCCCTCCCAGGAGACCCAGTACTTC
cdr3_aa: CASSLGLAGAPSQETQYF

clone_size: .
v_call: TRBV29-1
d_call: .
j_call: TRBJ1-3
cdr3_nt: TGCAGCGTTGAGGACACACTCTCTGGAAACACCATATATTTT
cdr3_aa: CSVEDTLSGNTIYF

clone_size: .
v_call: TRBV12-3/TRBV12-4
d_call: TRBD1
j_call: TRBJ1-2
cdr3_nt: TGTGCCAGCAGCCGCCGACAGGGGTATGGCTACACCTTC
cdr3_aa: CASSRRQGYGYTF

clone_size: .
v_call: TRBV5-4
d_call: TRBD1
j_call: TRBJ1-2
cdr3_nt: TGTGCCAGCAGCCTGGGGACAGGGGTTACCTATGGCTACACCTTC
cdr3_aa: CASSLGTGVTYGYTF

clone_size: once
v_call: TRBV6-5
d_call: TRBD1
j_call: TRBJ1-4
cdr3_nt: TGTGCCAGCAGAACACAGGGGTCACGCGAAAAACTGTTTTTT
cdr3_aa: CASRTQGSREKLFF

clone_size: .
v_call: TRBV19
d_call: TRBD1
j_call: TRBJ2-7
cdr3_nt: TGTGCCAGCCCCGGGACAGGGCCAGGGGGGGAGCAGTACTTC
cdr3_aa: CASPGTGPGGEQYF

clone_size: once
v_call: TRBV18
d_call: .
j_call: TRBJ2-1
cdr3_nt: TGTGCCAGCTCACCTCGACTAGATTACAATGAGCAGTTCTTC
cdr3_aa: CASSPRLDYNEQFF

clone_size: .
v_call: TRBV5-1
d_call: .
j_call: TRBJ1-6
cdr3_nt: TGCGCCAGCAGCTTGTTTCTTTCCCTCCACTTT
cdr3_aa: CASSLFLSLHF

clone_size: .
v_call: TRBV18
d_call: .
j_call: TRBJ1-5
cdr3_nt: TGTGCCAGCTCACCCCTCCCCACTTTCAATCAGCCCCAGCATTTT
cdr3_aa: CASSPLPTFNQPQHF

clone_size: once
v_call: TRBV21-1
d_call: .
j_call: TRBJ1-3
cdr3_nt: TGTGCCAGCAGCACGAGAGGGTCGGGAAACACCATATATTTT
cdr3_aa: CASSTRGSGNTIYF

clone_size: .
v_call: TRBV5-4
d_call: .
j_call: TRBJ1-6
cdr3_nt: TGTGCCAGCAGCTTGGGCAGGGTGCGTTCACCCCTCCACTTT
cdr3_aa: CASSLGRVRSPLHF

clone_size: .
v_call: TRBV6-5
d_call: TRBD2
j_call: TRBJ2-1
cdr3_nt: TGTGCCAGCCTAGCGGGGGCCTTTTACAATGAGCAGTTCTTC
cdr3_aa: CASLAGAFYNEQFF

clone_size: .
v_call: TRBV6-1
d_call: TRBD1
j_call: TRBJ2-7
cdr3_nt: TGTGCCAGCAGTGAAGCAAGGGACAGGGTGAGGAACGAGCAGTACTTC
cdr3_aa: CASSEARDRVRNEQYF

clone_size: .
v_call: TRBV7-2
d_call: TRBD1
j_call: TRBJ2-5
cdr3_nt: TGTGCCAGCAGCTTAGCCCCTCGGGGACAGGGCTTGGAGACCCAGTACTTC
cdr3_aa: CASSLAPRGQGLETQYF

clone_size: .
v_call: TRBV29-1
d_call: TRBD2
j_call: TRBJ2-1
cdr3_nt: TGCAGCGTGTTCCCTCCGACTAGCCGCCGTAACAATGAGCAGTTCTTC
cdr3_aa: CSVFPPTSRRNNEQFF

clone_size: .
v_call: TRBV6-6
d_call: .
j_call: TRBJ1-2
cdr3_nt: TGTGCCAGCAGTTCCCCGGGGGTCTATGGCTACACCTTC
cdr3_aa: CASSSPGVYGYTF

clone_size: .
v_call: TRBV6-5
d_call: .
j_call: TRBJ2-6
cdr3_nt: TGTGCCAGCAGACCTACAGTCTCTGGGGCCAACGTCCTGACTTTC
cdr3_aa: CASRPTVSGANVLTF

clone_size: few
v_call: TRBV9
d_call: .
j_call: TRBJ2-7
cdr3_nt: TGTGCCAGCAGCGTTGGGACATCCCCCTACGAGCAGTACTTC
cdr3_aa: CASSVGTSPYEQYF

clone_size: .
v_call: TRBV19
d_call: .
j_call: TRBJ1-5
cdr3_nt: TGTGCCAGTAGTATAGGGCAGAATTTAGCTCATCAGCCCCAGCATTTT
cdr3_aa: CASSIGQNLAHQPQHF

clone_size: .
v_call: TRBV27
d_call: .
j_call: TRBJ1-2
cdr3_nt: TGTGCCAGCAGTTTGAGTGTGCAGGGGTTTGGCTATGGCTACACCTTC
cdr3_aa: CASSLSVQGFGYGYTF

clone_size: .
v_call: TRBV6-5
d_call: .
j_call: TRBJ1-4
cdr3_nt: TGTGCCAGCGGGGGCAGCGATAATGAAAAACTGTTTTTT
cdr3_aa: CASGGSDNEKLFF

clone_size: .
v_call: TRBV19
d_call: TRBD1
j_call: TRBJ1-2
cdr3_nt: TGTGCCAGTAGTATAGACAGGGGGCTGGATGGCTACACCTTC
cdr3_aa: CASSIDRGLDGYTF

clone_size: .
v_call: TRBV7-8
d_call: TRBD2
j_call: TRBJ2-5
cdr3_nt: TGTGCCAGCAGCTTAGTAGCGGGGGGCATTGTTGAGACCCAGTACTTC
cdr3_aa: CASSLVAGGIVETQYF

clone_size: once
v_call: TRBV10-2
d_call: .
j_call: TRBJ1-4
cdr3_nt: TGCGCCAGCAGTGATTTTACAGGGAGAGCGGTGGATGAAAAACTGTTTTTT
cdr3_aa: CASSDFTGRAVDEKLFF

clone_size: .
v_call: TRBV7-2
d_call: .
j_call: TRBJ2-7
cdr3_nt: TGTGCCAGCAGCGATAACGGGGGGCCCTCCTACGAGCAGTACTTC
cdr3_aa: CASSDNGGPSYEQYF

clone_size: .
v_call: TRBV5-1
d_call: TRBD2
j_call: TRBJ2-1
cdr3_nt: TGCGCCAGCAGCTTGGACGGGGGGGTGTTCTACAATGAGCAGTTCTTC
cdr3_aa: CASSLDGGVFYNEQFF

clone_size: .
v_call: TRBV3-1/TRBV3-2
d_call: TRBD1
j_call: TRBJ1-1
cdr3_nt: TGTGCCAGCAGCCTGACAGGGGGGTCAAGGGTGAACACTGAAGCTTTCTTT
cdr3_aa: CASSLTGGSRVNTEAFF

clone_size: .
v_call: TRBV5-6
d_call: TRBD2
j_call: TRBJ2-1
cdr3_nt: TGTGCCAGCAGCTTGGCCGGGTCTAGCGGGGCCTCGGATGAGCAGTTCTTC
cdr3_aa: CASSLAGSSGASDEQFF

clone_size: .
v_call: TRBV27
d_call: TRBD1
j_call: TRBJ2-1
cdr3_nt: TGTGCCAGCAGTTTAGAGGGGCGGGACAGGGTGAGGAACAATGAGCAGTTCTTC
cdr3_aa: CASSLEGRDRVRNNEQFF

clone_size: .
v_call: TRBV19
d_call: .
j_call: TRBJ1-4
cdr3_nt: TGTGCCAGTAGTATAGATCAAGCAGGGCAAAATGAAAAACTGTTTTTT
cdr3_aa: CASSIDQAGQNEKLFF

clone_size: .
v_call: TRBV12-3/TRBV12-4
d_call: TRBD1
j_call: TRBJ2-7
cdr3_nt: TGTGCCAGCAAAGGACAGGGGGCCTACGAGCAGTACTTC
cdr3_aa: CASKGQGAYEQYF

clone_size: .
v_call: TRBV3-1/TRBV3-2
d_call: .
j_call: TRBJ2-2
cdr3_nt: TGTGCCAGCAGCGCCCAGGGGAGACGCGGCACCGGGGAGCTGTTTTTT
cdr3_aa: CASSAQGRRGTGELFF

clone_size: .
v_call: TRBV4-1
d_call: TRBD1
j_call: TRBJ1-4
cdr3_nt: TGCGCCAGCAGCCAGACGACAGGGCGAAATGAAAAACTGTTTTTT
cdr3_aa: CASSQTTGRNEKLFF